Sequencing of this T cell receptor (beta chain) was carried out in a study of T-cell memory formation after mild COVID-19. TCRdb called the 5' RACE reads again in MiXCR, with one record for every CDR3 protein. Here the sample spans some 250,000 distinct CDR3 sequences, roughly 10% being singletons. The germline V gene has CDR1 LGHNA and CDR2 YSLEER. This CDR3 is built from 16 residues. Trimming stripped 0 bases from V and 4 bases from J, with 13 bases between. This chain connects TRBV4-3 to TRBJ1-3; D might be TRBD1 (5 bases). Sequenced material: PBMCs or a T cell subset sorted from them (not recorded which). The TCR originated in a man aged 18 to 30 who had mild COVID-19 (a few samples of this study predate the infection). Cell type and time point are not known. The CDR3 loop reads CASSQEISGIGNTIYF. The CDR3 nucleotides are TGCGCCAGCAGCCAAGAGATATCAGGGATCGGAAACACCATATATTTT.